A selection of T cell receptor beta chains follows, all from one sample in a study of T cell changes during pregnancy in multiple sclerosis. Sequenced by immunoSEQ multiplex PCR; TCRdb stores in-frame clones only, minus some. The table shows some 60,000 clones, with over 90% occurring only once. Material: peripheral blood, obtained in the first trimester of pregnancy. The receptor source for this set is a female donor with multiple sclerosis, enrolled in a pregnancy study. Each CDR3 is given with its conserved first and last residue. A D gene is named only where the DNA matches it firmly. Clone sizes are given selectively: once, few, many, or a class where the clone is expanded.

d_call j_call v_call clone_size cdr3_aa cdr3_nt
NA TRBJ1-2 TRBV7-6 NA CASSLASGNYGYTF TGTGCCAGCAGCTTAGCATCCGGGAACTATGGCTACACCTTC
NA TRBJ2-5 TRBV4-3 NA CASSQDSSRSQETQYF TGCGCCAGCAGCCAAGATTCGTCCAGATCACAAGAGACCCAGTACTTC
NA TRBJ1-1 TRBV29-1 medium-sized CSVGGLLNTEAFF TGCAGCGTTGGAGGGTTACTGAACACTGAAGCTTTCTTT
NA TRBJ1-6 TRBV11-1 NA CASSLAGDSPLHF TGTGCCAGCAGCTTAGCAGGGGATTCACCCCTCCACTTT
TRBD2 TRBJ2-7 TRBV6-4 NA CASSPTSSSYEQYF TGTGCCAGCAGTCCGACTAGCAGCTCCTACGAGCAGTACTTC
NA TRBJ1-3 TRBV7-2 NA CASSLVAGAGNTIYF TGTGCCAGCAGCTTAGTGGCAGGGGCTGGAAACACCATATATTTT
TRBD1 TRBJ2-5 TRBV7-9 NA CASSFDRAKTQYF TGTGCCAGCAGCTTCGACAGGGCAAAGACCCAGTACTTC
NA TRBJ1-6 TRBV2 few CASSEVEILVSPLHF TGTGCCAGCAGTGAAGTCGAGATCCTGGTTTCACCCCTCCACTTT
TRBD1 TRBJ1-2 TRBV27 NA CASSRGQGAFHTF TGTGCCAGCAGCAGAGGACAGGGGGCTTTCCACACCTTC
NA TRBJ1-1 TRBV10-1 NA CAIDTVRNTEAFF TGCGCCATCGACACAGTCAGGAACACTGAAGCTTTCTTT
TRBD2 TRBJ2-7 TRBV4-2 once CASSQDPTGAGVGYEQYF TGTGCCAGCAGCCAAGATCCTACCGGGGCGGGGGTGGGTTACGAGCAGTACTTC
TRBD1 TRBJ1-3 TRBV6-5 NA CASRRGLSSGNTIYF TGTGCCAGCAGAAGGGGGCTTAGCTCTGGAAACACCATATATTTT
NA TRBJ2-3 TRBV5-1 NA CASSPRESGTLTDTQYF TGCGCCAGCAGCCCCCGGGAGTCAGGAACTCTCACAGATACGCAGTATTTT
NA TRBJ2-1 TRBV13 NA CASIGDGGRGLPLLINEQFF TGTGCCAGCATTGGAGACGGCGGGCGGGGGCTCCCACTTTTGATCAATGAGCAGTTCTTC
NA TRBJ2-6 TRBV7-9 NA CASSLGTGANVLTF TGTGCCAGCAGCTTGGGGACAGGGGCCAACGTCCTGACTTTC
TRBD2 TRBJ2-3 TRBV19 NA CASSLGTSIDTQYF TGTGCCAGTAGTCTTGGGACTAGCATAGATACGCAGTATTTT
TRBD2 TRBJ2-5 TRBV9 NA CASSVGLLAGNQETQYF TGTGCCAGCAGCGTAGGATTGCTAGCGGGGAACCAAGAGACCCAGTACTTC
TRBD1 TRBJ1-2 TRBV6-5 NA CASRTPGTVYGYTF TGTGCCAGCAGGACACCCGGGACAGTTTATGGCTACACCTTC
NA TRBJ1-1 TRBV21-1 NA CASNGRWQGVTEAFF TGTGCCAGCAACGGGAGGTGGCAGGGTGTCACTGAAGCTTTCTTT
NA TRBJ1-1 TRBV7-3 few CASSESRDIEAFF TGTGCCAGCAGCGAGAGCCGGGACATAGAAGCTTTCTTT
NA TRBJ2-1 TRBV18 NA CASSTGLPSGEQFF TGTGCCAGCTCTACAGGGTTGCCTAGTGGTGAGCAGTTCTTC
NA TRBJ2-7 TRBV18 NA CASSPRPRGGVEQYF TGTGCCAGCTCACCACGGCCTAGGGGGGGAGTCGAGCAGTACTTC
NA TRBJ2-2 TRBV7-3 NA CASSLSSQGRTGELFF TGTGCCAGCAGCTTATCCTCGCAGGGGCGCACCGGGGAGCTGTTTTTT
NA TRBJ2-5 TRBV15 NA CATSVGTLREKETQYF TGTGCCACCAGCGTCGGGACTCTGCGCGAAAAAGAGACCCAGTACTTC
TRBD1 TRBJ1-2 TRBV27 NA CASSKGTGDLANYGYTF TGTGCCAGCAGTAAAGGGACAGGGGACCTCGCTAACTATGGCTACACCTTC
NA TRBJ1-1 TRBV6-5 NA CASSYYRANTEAFF TGTGCCAGCAGTTACTACAGGGCAAACACTGAAGCTTTCTTT
TRBD1 TRBJ2-7 TRBV4-3 NA CASSQEGQAPYEQYF TGCGCCAGCAGCCAAGAAGGACAGGCCCCTTACGAGCAGTACTTC
TRBD1 TRBJ1-1 TRBV9 NA CASSVEGGGRTEAFF TGTGCCAGCAGCGTAGAAGGGGGCGGACGGACTGAAGCTTTCTTT
TRBD1 TRBJ1-2 TRBV9 NA CASSEGTGIHGYTF TGTGCCAGCAGCGAGGGGACAGGGATCCATGGCTACACCTTC
NA TRBJ1-5 TRBV19 NA CASSIDGRGAQPQHF TGTGCCAGTAGTATAGATGGGCGCGGGGCCCAGCCCCAGCATTTT
TRBD1 TRBJ2-2 TRBV7-2 NA CASSPDRAGELFF TGTGCCAGCAGCCCAGACAGGGCCGGGGAGCTGTTTTTT
NA TRBJ1-2 TRBV7-2 once CASSLVGGYGYTF TGTGCCAGCAGCTTAGTCGGAGGATATGGCTACACCTTC
NA TRBJ1-6 TRBV5-4 NA CASSPPGRGAGNSPLHF TGTGCCAGCAGCCCTCCGGGGAGGGGGGCTGGGAATTCACCCCTCCACTTT
NA TRBJ1-4 TRBV5-4 NA CASSPGLTNEKLFF TGTGCCAGCAGCCCAGGGTTAACTAATGAAAAACTGTTTTTT
TRBD2 TRBJ2-2 TRBV7-6 NA CASSLRGLAGHGELFF TGTGCCAGCAGCTTAAGAGGACTAGCGGGGCACGGGGAGCTGTTTTTT
TRBD1 TRBJ2-7 TRBV11-2 NA CASSHDRVLSEQYF TGTGCCAGCAGCCACGACAGGGTTTTGAGCGAGCAGTACTTC
NA TRBJ2-7 TRBV6-1 NA CASSEARVAPYEQYF TGTGCCAGCAGTGAAGCCCGCGTCGCCCCCTACGAGCAGTACTTC